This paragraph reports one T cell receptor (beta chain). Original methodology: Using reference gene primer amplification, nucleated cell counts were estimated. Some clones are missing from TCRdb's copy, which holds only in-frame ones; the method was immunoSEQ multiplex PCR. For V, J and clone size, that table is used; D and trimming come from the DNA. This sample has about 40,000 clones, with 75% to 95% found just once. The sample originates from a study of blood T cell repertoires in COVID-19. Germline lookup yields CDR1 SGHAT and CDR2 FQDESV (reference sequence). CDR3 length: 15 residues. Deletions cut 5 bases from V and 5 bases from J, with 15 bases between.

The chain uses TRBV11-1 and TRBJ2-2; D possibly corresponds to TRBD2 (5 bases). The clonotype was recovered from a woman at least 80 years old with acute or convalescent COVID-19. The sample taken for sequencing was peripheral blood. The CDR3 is CASSVGGIRTGELFF. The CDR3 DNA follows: TGTGCCAGCAGCGTAGGAGGAATCCGGACCGGGGAGCTGTTTTTT.